This passage covers 18 T cell receptor beta chains from one sample sequenced in a study of beta chain features in type 1 diabetes. Of the isolated RNA, all was reverse transcribed, and so the sequenced material was expressed TCRB transcripts. Here immunoSEQ multiplex PCR was the method, and the copy in TCRdb shows in-frame clones only, minus some. The profile shows some 25,000 clones, roughly three quarters of them singletons. Material for sequencing was Tregs from blood. The receptors shown here come from a woman in her 40s in good health.

The chain employs TRBV9 and TRBJ1-1, with D uncertain. V lost 0 bases and J lost 6, with 9 bases in between. Germline V CDR1 and CDR2: SGDLS, YYNGEE. This CDR3 is 13 amino acids long. The CDR3 loop is CASSVGGRAEAFF. The CDR3 nucleotides are TGTGCCAGCAGCGTAGGAGGTAGAGCTGAAGCTTTCTTT. Filled out from reference TRBV9 and TRBJ1-1, the complete variable domain reads DSGVTQTPKHLITATGQRVTLRCSPRSGDLSVYWYQQSLDQGLQFLIQYYNGEERAKGNILERFSAQQFPDLHSELNLSSLELGDSALYFCASSVGGRAEAFFGQGTRLTVV.

The chain combines TRBV19 with TRBJ2-3; possible D gene TRBD1, 6 bases. The CDR3 totals 15 residues. Germline V lookup: CDR1 LNHDA, CDR2 SQIVND (reference sequence). Trimming stripped 6 bases from V and 0 bases from J, with 13 bases between. The CDR3 is CASSSPQGSTDTQYF. In DNA form, the CDR3 reads TGTGCCAGTAGCAGCCCACAGGGTAGCACAGATACGCAGTATTTT.

This chain connects TRBV27 to TRBJ2-1; possible D gene TRBD2, 5 bases. This CDR3 has 14 amino acids. The V end lost 5 bases, the J end lost 7 bases, and 15 bases lay between the germline ends. Germline CDR1 reads MNHEY; CDR2 reads SMNVEV (reference sequence). CDR3 loop: CASSHFRGSNEQFF. The DNA of the CDR3 is TGTGCCAGCAGTCACTTCCGAGGGAGTAATGAGCAGTTCTTC.

The V gene is TRBV6-1, the J gene TRBJ1-2, with a tentative D call TRBD1 (5 bases). The V gene's germline CDR1 is MNHNS and CDR2 SASEGT. The CDR3 contains 13 residues. V was trimmed by 8 bases and J by 6 bases, leaving 16 bases between them. The CDR3 coding sequence is TGTGCCAGCCTGCGCAGGGAAATCGATGGCTACACCTTC. Its protein product is CASLRREIDGYTF.

Only a few counts were recorded for this clone. V usage is TRBV6-1 and J usage is TRBJ2-3; 8 bases agree with TRBD2. The CDR3 is 15 residues long. V lost 6 bases, J lost 7 bases, and 12 bases stayed unmatched. Germline values: CDR1 MNHNS, CDR2 SASEGT. DNA of the CDR3: TGTGCCAGCAGGTCCTACGGGACTAGTGGACATACGCAGTATTTT. Translated: CASRSYGTSGHTQYF.

Here the CDR3 reads CSVTGTDTQYF. The CDR3 DNA is TGCAGCGTAACAGGCACAGATACGCAGTATTTT. The J gene is TRBJ2-3, the V gene TRBV29-1; D uncertain. Germline V lookup: CDR1 SQVTM, CDR2 ANQGSEA. With 6 bases removed from V and 1 base from J, the gap between germline ends came to 5 bases. The CDR3 is 11 residues long.

The chain joins TRBV18 to TRBJ2-3; 11 nucleotides align to TRBD2. Germline values: CDR1 KGHSH, CDR2 LQKENI. V was clipped by 3 bases and J by 2 bases; unmatched bases: 16. The length of the CDR3 is 20 residues. In nucleotides, the CDR3 is TGTGCCAGCTCACCGAGAAGACTAGCGGGGAACCCATACGCCACAGATACGCAGTATTTT. As protein: CASSPRRLAGNPYATDTQYF. The full variable domain, with the rest looked up from reference TRBV18 and TRBJ2-3, is NAGVMQNPRHLVRRRGQEARLRCSPMKGHSHVYWYRQLPEEGLKFMVYLQKENIIDESGMPKERFSAEFPKEGPSILRIQQVVRGDSAAYFCASSPRRLAGNPYATDTQYFGPGTRLTVL.

The chain is built from TRBV11-2 and TRBJ1-2, with TRBD1 matching over 7 bases. The V segment lost 4 bases and the J segment 11 bases; nucleotides outside the gene matches: 16. Germline CDR1 is SGHAT and CDR2 is FQNNGV. This CDR3 spans 15 amino acids. The chain's CDR3 is CASSYNRGQMVKYTF. The CDR3 region has the DNA TGTGCCAGCAGCTACAACAGGGGTCAGATGGTAAAGTACACCTTC.

Points on this clone: Sequence at one end of the junction differs from germline and may be a read error. The chain recombines TRBV6-1 with TRBJ1-2; 7 nucleotides align to TRBD1. In germline, CDR1 is MNHNS, CDR2 SASEGT. The CDR3 extends over 13 amino acids. The CDR3 sequence is CASCGTVNYSYTF. The CDR3 DNA reads as TGTGCCAGCTGCGGGACAGTTAACTATAGCTACACCTTC.

This clone was seen only once. The rearrangement joins TRBV7-9 to TRBJ2-1; 11 nucleotides align to TRBD2. V lost 5 bases, J lost 9 bases, and 6 bases stayed unmatched. This CDR3 region has 14 residues. Germline V lookup: CDR1 SEHNR, CDR2 FQNEAQ (reference sequence). The CDR3 is CASSGTSGQGEQFF. CDR3 nucleotides: TGTGCCAGCAGCGGGACTAGCGGTCAGGGTGAGCAGTTCTTC.

The chain uses TRBV7-8 and TRBJ1-1; D gene uncertain. The CDR3 has 14 residues. Germline-derived CDR1 and CDR2 are SGHVS and FQNEAQ. The V end lost 5 bases, the J end lost 3 bases, and 13 bases lay between the germline ends. This CDR3 is CASSARLRDTEAFF. In DNA form, the CDR3 reads TGTGCCAGCAGCGCCCGACTAAGGGACACTGAAGCTTTCTTT.

This sequence joins TRBV5-4 and TRBJ2-7; D may be TRBD2 (6 bases). Trimming left V 2 bases short and J 3 bases short, with 9 bases between. The CDR3 is 13 amino acids. The V gene's germline CDR1 is SGHNT and CDR2 YYREEE (reference sequence). The CDR3 spells CASSFGGVYEQYF. CDR3 sequence (DNA): TGTGCCAGCAGCTTTGGCGGGGTCTACGAGCAGTACTTC.

This clone came up a few times. This chain's CDR3 is CASSEEAYGYTF. The DNA for the CDR3 is TGTGCCAGCAGCGAAGAGGCCTATGGCTACACCTTC. This chain links TRBV7-9 with TRBJ1-2; no reliable D call. CDR1 SEHNR and CDR2 FQNEAQ come from the germline V gene (reference sequence). V lost 5 bases to trimming and J lost 4 bases, with 8 bases between them. The CDR3 has 12 residues.

This clone came up a few times. The chain couples TRBV18 to TRBJ1-2; D gene ambiguous. The germline V gene has CDR1 KGHSH and CDR2 LQKENI. Trimming took 3 bases from V and 1 from J, leaving 12 bases between them. This CDR3 comprises 15 residues. CDR3 sequence (DNA): TGTGCCAGCTCACCGTTGGGAGTTCTTAACTATGGCTACACCTTC. Amino acids: CASSPLGVLNYGYTF.

This clone has only a few counts. The chain uses TRBV29-1 and TRBJ2-7, with 9 bases that match TRBD1. The CDR3 sequence is 13 residues long. Losses at the gene ends were 7 bases for V and 6 bases for J; bases not matched to a gene: 10. The germline gives CDR1 SQVTM, CDR2 ANQGSEA. The CDR3: CSAPGQGTSEQYF. CDR3 DNA sequence: TGCAGCGCACCGGGACAGGGCACTTCCGAGCAGTACTTC.

The chain links TRBV5-5 to TRBJ2-3; no clear D. From germline, CDR1 is SGHKS and CDR2 YYEKEE (reference sequence). This CDR3 is 12 amino acids long. Trimming took off 6 bases at V and 0 bases at J, with 5 bases between the two ends. CDR3 amino acids: CASTVSTDTQYF. In DNA, the CDR3 is TGTGCCAGCACAGTTAGCACAGATACGCAGTATTTT.

This clone was detected once. The V and J genes are TRBV19 and TRBJ2-5, with 9 bases fitting TRBD1. The CDR3 is 14 amino acids. Germline V gene lookup returns CDR1 LNHDA and CDR2 SQIVND (reference sequence). V dropped 4 bases and J dropped 11; count of bases not matched to a gene: 11. This CDR3 is CASSTQGQGEEQYF. Written as DNA, the CDR3 is TGTGCCAGTAGTACCCAGGGACAGGGTGAAGAGCAGTACTTC.

The gene calls are TRBV25-1 and TRBJ1-5; TRBD1 aligns across 8 bases. The CDR3 contains 13 residues. Germline CDR1 and CDR2: MGHDK and SYGVNS. V trimming: 8 bases; J trimming: 7 bases; junction bases outside the gene matches: 7. The CDR3 sequence: CASRQGAGQPQHF. CDR3 nucleotides: TGTGCCAGCCGTCAGGGGGCCGGGCAGCCCCAGCATTTT.